What follows are 20 T cell receptor beta chains derived from one specimen sequenced in a study of T cells in localized non-small cell lung cancer. The assay was immunoSEQ multiplex PCR, and TCRdb's table has in-frame clones only and misses some. The sample yields approximately 35,000 clones, approximately 90% seen once. The specimen comprised peripheral blood, sampled before any cancer treatment. All receptors derive from a female donor aged 60 or older with stage I lung adenocarcinoma.

Here the CDR3 reads CASSLLPGGSSYNEQFF. The CDR3, as DNA: TGTGCCAGCAGCCTTCTACCTGGGGGAAGCTCCTACAATGAGCAGTTCTTC. This chain uses TRBV11-2 with TRBJ2-1; D is perhaps TRBD1 or TRBD2 (5 bases each). This CDR3 region has 17 residues. Germline assignment: CDR1 SGHAT and CDR2 FQNNGV. Trimming took 5 bases from V and 0 from J, leaving 17 bases between them.

The rearrangement joins TRBV11-3 to TRBJ2-5; 9 positions agree with TRBD1. J was trimmed by 5 bases and V by 5 bases; bases with no gene match: 15. The CDR3 consists of 17 residues. Germline V CDR1 and CDR2: SGHNT, YENEEA. DNA of the CDR3: TGTGCCAGCAGCACCCTAGCCGGGACAGGGCTGATTGAGACCCAGTACTTC. This gives the protein CASSTLAGTGLIETQYF. Combining the CDR3 with reference TRBV11-3 and TRBJ2-5 gives the whole variable domain EAGVVQSPRYKIIEKKQPVAFWCNPISGHNTLYWYLQNLGQGPELLIRYENEEAVDDSQLPKDRFSAERLKGVDSTLKIQPAELGDSAVYLCASSTLAGTGLIETQYFGPGTRLLVL.

This chain connects TRBV30 to TRBJ2-7; TRBD1 might be the D (5 bases). Germline-derived CDR1 and CDR2 are GTSNPN and SVGIG (reference sequence). V dropped 0 bases and J dropped 4 bases, with 16 bases sitting between them. This CDR3 region has 15 residues. The CDR3 DNA sequence: TGTGCCTGGAGTGTACTGGGGCCCCCTTCTTACGAGCAGTACTTC. This gives the protein CAWSVLGPPSYEQYF. Full variable domain (outside the CDR3, taken from reference TRBV30 and TRBJ2-7): SQTIHQWPATLVQPVGSPLSLECTVEGTSNPNLYWYRQAAGRGLQLLFYSVGIGQISSEVPQNLSASRPQDRQFILSSKKLLLSDSGFYLCAWSVLGPPSYEQYFGPGTRLTVT.

The CDR3 DNA is TGTGCCAGCAGTTTAGGAGCAGGGCCGAATTCACCCCTCCACTTT. It translates to CASSLGAGPNSPLHF. The chain recombines TRBV27 with TRBJ1-6, with D possibly matching TRBD1 (5 bases). Germline values: CDR1 MNHEY, CDR2 SMNVEV (reference sequence). The V end was cut by 2 bases, the J end by 7 bases, with 12 bases between. The CDR3 loop spans 15 amino acids.

The chain has TRBV6-6 and TRBJ2-6, with 10 bases fitting TRBD1. The germline V gene encodes CDR1 MNHNY and CDR2 SVGAGI (reference sequence). This CDR3 contains 16 residues. V shed 8 bases and J 4 bases; nucleotides not matched to a gene: 8. The chain's CDR3 is CASGQGESYGANVLTF. The CDR3 nucleotides read TGTGCCAGCGGACAGGGGGAATCTTACGGGGCCAACGTCCTGACTTTC.

This clone showed up just once. The chain couples TRBV7-2 to TRBJ1-4, with a weak D call TRBD1 (6 bases). CDR1 and CDR2 from the germline V gene are SGHTA and FQGNSA. V lost 3 bases, J lost 8 bases, and 19 bases lay in between. CDR3 length equals 16 residues. CDR3 coding DNA: TGTGCCAGCAGCTTGTTGATGGGGGGGCCGACCGAAAAACTGTTTTTT. This gives the protein CASSLLMGGPTEKLFF.

V and J are TRBV6-6 and TRBJ1-2; tentatively, D is TRBD1 (6 bases). The CDR3 covers 12 residues. V gave up 10 bases and J gave up 0 bases, with 9 bases separating them. Germline CDR1 reads MNHNY; CDR2 reads SVGAGI (reference sequence). This CDR3 is CATRTANYGYTF. The CDR3, as DNA: TGTGCCACCCGGACAGCTAACTATGGCTACACCTTC.

The V gene is TRBV5-1, the J gene TRBJ1-1, with D unclear. The CDR3 covers 14 residues. Trimming took 5 bases from V and 0 from J, leaving 11 bases between them. The germline gives CDR1 SGHRS, CDR2 YFSETQ. This CDR3 reads CASRLGILNTEAFF. DNA for the CDR3: TGCGCCAGCAGGTTAGGGATCCTGAACACTGAAGCTTTCTTT.

The gene calls are TRBV25-1 and TRBJ1-2; 9 positions agree with TRBD1. The CDR3 contains 13 residues. In germline, CDR1 is MGHDK, CDR2 SYGVNS. V shed 8 bases and J 8 bases; nucleotides not matched to a gene: 9. The CDR3, as DNA: TGTGCCAGCCAAACCGGGACAGGGATCGGCTACACCTTC. Its protein is CASQTGTGIGYTF.

This sequence joins TRBV28 and TRBJ2-7; D may be TRBD1 (5 bases). Germline V gives CDR1 MDHEN, CDR2 SYDVKM. The CDR3 covers 17 residues. Trimming left V 5 bases short and J 4 bases short, with 24 bases between. The DNA for the CDR3 is TGTGCCAGCAGTCCGCACTTATTGGGGCAGGCTACATACGAGCAGTACTTC. This encodes CASSPHLLGQATYEQYF.

V is TRBV11-2 and J is TRBJ2-1, with 8 bases fitting TRBD1. CDR1 SGHAT and CDR2 FQNNGV come from the germline V gene. With 3 bases clipped from V and 4 bases from J, the junction kept 2 bases outside the gene matches. The CDR3 contains 14 residues. The CDR3 nucleotides read TGTGCCAGCAGCTTCGACAGGGGATACAATGAGCAGTTCTTC. This encodes CASSFDRGYNEQFF.

This clone showed up just once. The chain employs TRBV7-2 and TRBJ1-3; D is unresolved. This CDR3 contains 15 residues. Germline V lookup: CDR1 SGHTA, CDR2 FQGNSA. Trimming cost V 8 bases and J 2 bases, with 16 bases left between them. This CDR3 is CASRPPGSAGNTIYF. The CDR3 nucleotides are TGTGCCAGCCGCCCCCCGGGTTCGGCTGGAAACACCATATATTTT.

The CDR3 DNA follows: TGTGCCAGCAGCTTGACAGGGGGCGCGTACGAGCAGTACTTC. Its protein product is CASSLTGGAYEQYF. The J gene is TRBJ2-7, the V gene TRBV7-2, with 10 bases identical to TRBD1. CDR3 length: 14 amino acids. J gave up 4 bases and V 3 bases, and 3 bases lay outside the gene matches. The germline V gene encodes CDR1 SGHTA and CDR2 FQGNSA.

This chain joins TRBV5-4 and TRBJ1-1, with unresolved D. The CDR3 contains 16 residues. Germline lookup yields CDR1 SGHNT and CDR2 YYREEE (reference sequence). Between the trimmed V and J ends, which lost 3 bases and 1 base, there was a span of 16 bases. The CDR3 protein is CASSSIGLDKNTEAFF. The CDR3 DNA reads as TGTGCCAGCAGCTCCATAGGCTTGGATAAGAACACTGAAGCTTTCTTT.

The V gene is TRBV9, the J gene TRBJ2-3; D ambiguous. Per germline, CDR1 SGDLS and CDR2 YYNGEE. The CDR3 is made up of 18 amino acids. V was pared by 0 bases and J by 0 bases, with 17 bases between. Here the CDR3 DNA reads TGTGCCAGCAGCGTAGAACGGCAGGCAGGCATAAGCACAGATACGCAGTATTTT. Protein sequence: CASSVERQAGISTDTQYF.

This chain links TRBV6-5 with TRBJ1-1; the D is unclear. The CDR3 length is 15 residues. Germline CDR1 MNHEY, CDR2 SVGAGI. Trimming cost V 1 base and J 5 bases, with 14 bases left between them. This CDR3 reads CASSYWVRQRTEAFF. The DNA for the CDR3 is TGTGCCAGCAGTTACTGGGTCAGGCAGAGGACTGAAGCTTTCTTT.

The rearrangement joins TRBV5-4 to TRBJ2-7; possibly TRBD2 for D (6 bases). V was cut by 2 bases and J by 3 bases, with 12 bases left in between. CDR1 and CDR2 (germline): SGHNT, YYREEE (reference sequence). The CDR3 has 14 residues. The CDR3 loop is CASSFGGTVYEQYF. Written as DNA, the CDR3 is TGTGCCAGCAGCTTCGGAGGGACCGTCTACGAGCAGTACTTC.

The V gene is TRBV28, the J gene TRBJ1-1, with D hard to call. The CDR3 loop spans 12 amino acids. The germline V gene has CDR1 MDHEN and CDR2 SYDVKM. The V and J ends lost 3 bases and 0 bases respectively, with 2 bases between them. CDR3 DNA sequence: TGTGCCAGCAGTTTGGTGAACACTGAAGCTTTCTTT. Encoded protein: CASSLVNTEAFF.

The rearrangement links TRBV30 to TRBJ2-5; D unresolved. The CDR3 is made up of 13 amino acids. Germline assignment: CDR1 GTSNPN and CDR2 SVGIG (reference sequence). Trimming removed 0 bases at V and 2 bases at J, with 7 bases between. The CDR3 nucleotides read TGTGCCTGGAGTGTAAGACGGCAAGAGACCCAGTACTTC. Translation gives CAWSVRRQETQYF. The whole variable domain, remainder taken from reference TRBV30 and TRBJ2-5, is SQTIHQWPATLVQPVGSPLSLECTVEGTSNPNLYWYRQAAGRGLQLLFYSVGIGQISSEVPQNLSASRPQDRQFILSSKKLLLSDSGFYLCAWSVRRQETQYFGPGTRLLVL.

This chain uses TRBV7-2 with TRBJ1-5; 9 bases agree with TRBD1. V was clipped by 5 bases and J by 1 base; unmatched bases: 12. The CDR3 runs 18 residues. Germline CDR1 reads SGHTA; CDR2 reads FQGNSA. CDR3 region: CASSTGTGPYSSNQPQHF. CDR3 DNA: TGTGCCAGCAGCACCGGGACAGGGCCTTACTCAAGCAATCAGCCCCAGCATTTT.